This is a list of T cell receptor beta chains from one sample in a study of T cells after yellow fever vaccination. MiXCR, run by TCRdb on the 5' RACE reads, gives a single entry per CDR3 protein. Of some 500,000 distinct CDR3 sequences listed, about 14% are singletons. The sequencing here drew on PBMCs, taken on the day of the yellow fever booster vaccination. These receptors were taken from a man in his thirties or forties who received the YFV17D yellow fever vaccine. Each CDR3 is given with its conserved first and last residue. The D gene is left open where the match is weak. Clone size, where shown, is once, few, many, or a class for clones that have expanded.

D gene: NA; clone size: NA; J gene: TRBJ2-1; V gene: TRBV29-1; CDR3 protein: CLYDYRYNEQFF; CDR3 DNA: TGCCTCTACGACTATCGGTACAATGAGCAGTTCTTC
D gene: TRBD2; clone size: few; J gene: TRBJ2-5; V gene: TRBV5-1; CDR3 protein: CASGGGRVETQYF; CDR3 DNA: TGCGCCAGCGGCGGGGGGCGCGTAGAGACCCAGTACTTC
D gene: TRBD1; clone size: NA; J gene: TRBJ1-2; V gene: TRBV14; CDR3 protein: CASSQDRKGGPTF; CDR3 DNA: TGTGCCAGCAGCCAAGATAGAAAAGGGGGCCCCACCTTC
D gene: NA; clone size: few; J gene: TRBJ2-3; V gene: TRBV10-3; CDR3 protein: CAISVGASTDTQYF; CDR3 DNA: TGTGCCATCAGTGTGGGCGCGAGCACAGATACGCAGTATTTT
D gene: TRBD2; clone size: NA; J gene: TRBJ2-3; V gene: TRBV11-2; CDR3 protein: CASSLVGDATSGNTDTQYF; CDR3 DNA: TGTGCCAGCAGCTTAGTAGGAGACGCTACTAGCGGGAACACAGATACGCAGTATTTT
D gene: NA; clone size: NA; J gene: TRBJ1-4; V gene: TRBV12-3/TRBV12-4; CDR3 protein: CASRRATPNEKLFF; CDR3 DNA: TGTGCCAGCAGGCGGGCCACGCCGAATGAAAAACTGTTTTTT
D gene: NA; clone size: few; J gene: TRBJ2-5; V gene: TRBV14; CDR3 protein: CASSFQSSRETQYF; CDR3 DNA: TGTGCCAGCAGCTTTCAAAGCTCCCGCGAGACCCAGTACTTC
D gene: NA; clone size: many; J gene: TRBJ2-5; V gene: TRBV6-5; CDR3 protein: CASSSWGRGETQYF; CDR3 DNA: TGTGCCAGCAGTTCCTGGGGGAGAGGGGAGACCCAGTACTTC
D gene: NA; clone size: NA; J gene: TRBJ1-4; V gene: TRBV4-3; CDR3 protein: CASSQDAGPNEKLFF; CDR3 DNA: TGCGCCAGCAGCCAAGATGCAGGGCCGAATGAAAAACTGTTTTTT
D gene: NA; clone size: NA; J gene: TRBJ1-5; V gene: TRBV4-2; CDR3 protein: CASSQDGAFQPQHF; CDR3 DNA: TGTGCCAGCAGCCAAGATGGGGCCTTTCAGCCCCAGCATTTT
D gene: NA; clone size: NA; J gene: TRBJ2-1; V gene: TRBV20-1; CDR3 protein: CSAPLVGSSYNEQFF; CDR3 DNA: TGCAGTGCCCCTCTGGTTGGAAGCTCCTACAATGAGCAGTTCTTC
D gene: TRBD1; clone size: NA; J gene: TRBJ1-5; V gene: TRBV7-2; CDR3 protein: CASSFGYRGNQPQHF; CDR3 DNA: TGTGCCAGCAGTTTTGGATACAGGGGAAATCAGCCCCAGCATTTT
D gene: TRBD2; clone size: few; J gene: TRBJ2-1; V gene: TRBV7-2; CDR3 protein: CASSLAPGLGGIEQFF; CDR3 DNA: TGTGCCAGCAGCTTAGCCCCGGGACTAGGCGGTATTGAGCAGTTCTTC
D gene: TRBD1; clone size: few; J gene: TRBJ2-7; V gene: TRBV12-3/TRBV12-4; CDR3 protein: CASSSGTGGLQYF; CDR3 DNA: TGTGCCAGCAGTAGTGGGACAGGGGGTTTGCAGTACTTC
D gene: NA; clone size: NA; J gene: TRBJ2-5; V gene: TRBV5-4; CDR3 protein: CASSSEGRETQYF; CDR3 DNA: TGTGCCAGCAGCTCTGAGGGAAGGGAGACCCAGTACTTC
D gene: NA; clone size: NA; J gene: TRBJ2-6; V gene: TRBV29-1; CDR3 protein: CSGQSGANVLTF; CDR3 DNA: TGCAGCGGCCAATCTGGGGCCAACGTCCTGACTTTC
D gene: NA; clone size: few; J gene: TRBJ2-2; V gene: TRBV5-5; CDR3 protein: CASSLVVNTNTGELFF; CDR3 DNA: TGTGCCAGCAGCTTGGTGGTAAACACGAACACCGGGGAGCTGTTTTTT
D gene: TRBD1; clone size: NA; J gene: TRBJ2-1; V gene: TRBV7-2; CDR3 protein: CASSGGTGASGEQFF; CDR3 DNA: TGTGCCAGCAGCGGAGGGACAGGGGCCTCCGGGGAGCAGTTCTTC
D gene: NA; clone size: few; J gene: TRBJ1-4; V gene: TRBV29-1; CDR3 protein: CSVVGAGNEKLFF; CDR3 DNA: TGCAGCGTTGTGGGGGCGGGGAATGAAAAACTGTTTTTT
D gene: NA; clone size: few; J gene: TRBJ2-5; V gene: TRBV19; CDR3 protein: CASSITGAGETQYF; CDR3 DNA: TGTGCCAGTAGTATAACAGGTGCCGGGGAGACCCAGTACTTC
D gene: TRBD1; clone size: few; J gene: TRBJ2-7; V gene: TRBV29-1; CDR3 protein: CSVEDLTGETYEQYF; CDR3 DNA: TGCAGCGTTGAAGATCTAACAGGGGAGACCTACGAGCAGTACTTC
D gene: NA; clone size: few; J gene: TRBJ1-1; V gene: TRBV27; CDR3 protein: CASSLLSAEPEAFF; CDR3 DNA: TGTGCCAGCAGTTTATTATCTGCCGAACCTGAAGCTTTCTTT
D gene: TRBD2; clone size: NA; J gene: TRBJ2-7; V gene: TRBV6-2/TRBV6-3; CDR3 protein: CASRSYRGGSLAYEQYF; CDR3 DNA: TGTGCCAGCAGGAGTTACCGGGGCGGGAGCCTCGCCTACGAGCAGTACTTC
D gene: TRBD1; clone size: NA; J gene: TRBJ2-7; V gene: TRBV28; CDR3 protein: CASSPSDRGGSEEQYF; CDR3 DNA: TGTGCCAGCAGTCCATCGGACAGGGGAGGGTCGGAGGAGCAGTACTTC
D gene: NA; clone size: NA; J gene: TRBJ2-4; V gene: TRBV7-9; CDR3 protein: CASSPLGLAKNIQYF; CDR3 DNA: TGTGCCAGCAGCCCGTTAGGGTTGGCCAAAAACATTCAGTACTTC
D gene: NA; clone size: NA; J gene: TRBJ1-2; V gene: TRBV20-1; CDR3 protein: CSASGDNYGYTF; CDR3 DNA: TGCAGTGCTAGCGGGGATAACTATGGCTACACCTTC
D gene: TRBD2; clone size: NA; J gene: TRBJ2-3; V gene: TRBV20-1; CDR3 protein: CSATATGGLAGVGVTDTQYF; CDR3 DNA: TGCAGTGCGACAGCCACCGGCGGACTAGCGGGAGTGGGTGTCACAGATACGCAGTATTTT
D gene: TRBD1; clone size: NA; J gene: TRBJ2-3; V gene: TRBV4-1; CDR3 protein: CASRRRTGGEDTQYF; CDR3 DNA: TGCGCCAGCAGACGGAGAACAGGGGGCGAAGATACGCAGTATTTT
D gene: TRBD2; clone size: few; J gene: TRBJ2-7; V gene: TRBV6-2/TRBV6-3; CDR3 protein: CASSYTFLAGVSYEQYF; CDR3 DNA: TGTGCCAGCAGTTATACCTTCCTAGCGGGAGTTTCCTACGAGCAGTACTTC
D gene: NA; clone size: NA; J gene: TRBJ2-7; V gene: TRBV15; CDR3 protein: CATGTNSYEQYF; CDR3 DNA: TGTGCCACCGGGACGAATAGCTACGAGCAGTACTTC
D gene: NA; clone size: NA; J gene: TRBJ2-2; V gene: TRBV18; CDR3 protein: CASSPVHAGTGELFF; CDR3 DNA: TGTGCCAGCTCACCGGTTCACGCGGGCACCGGGGAGCTGTTTTTT
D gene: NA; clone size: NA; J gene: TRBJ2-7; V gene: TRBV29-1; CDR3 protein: CSVEGKNYEQYF; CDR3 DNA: TGCAGCGTTGAGGGCAAGAACTACGAGCAGTACTTC
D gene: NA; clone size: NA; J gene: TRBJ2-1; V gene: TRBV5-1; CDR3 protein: CASSFDPNEQFF; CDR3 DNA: TGCGCCAGCAGCTTTGATCCCAATGAGCAGTTCTTC
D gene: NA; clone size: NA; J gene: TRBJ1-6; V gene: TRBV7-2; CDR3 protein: CASSLEYGVVLHF; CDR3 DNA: TGTGCCAGCAGCTTAGAGTATGGGGTGGTCCTCCACTTT
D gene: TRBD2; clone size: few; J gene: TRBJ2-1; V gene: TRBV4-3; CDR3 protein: CASSQVVSGILPPSYNEQFF; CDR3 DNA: TGCGCCAGCAGCCAAGTGGTGAGCGGGATACTCCCTCCGTCCTACAATGAGCAGTTCTTC
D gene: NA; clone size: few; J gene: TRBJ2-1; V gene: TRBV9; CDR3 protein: CASSPSTHNEQFF; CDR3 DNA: TGTGCCAGCAGCCCCTCGACCCACAATGAGCAGTTCTTC
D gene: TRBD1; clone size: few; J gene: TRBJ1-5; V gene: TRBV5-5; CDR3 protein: CASSVQGGQPQHF; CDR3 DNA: TGTGCCAGCAGCGTGCAAGGGGGCCAGCCCCAGCATTTT
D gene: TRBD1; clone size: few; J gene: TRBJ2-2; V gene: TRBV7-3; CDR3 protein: CASSSRDRTGELFF; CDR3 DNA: TGTGCCAGCAGCTCCCGGGACAGGACCGGGGAGCTGTTTTTT
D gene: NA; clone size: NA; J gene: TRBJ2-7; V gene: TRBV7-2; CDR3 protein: CASSWRQGEQYF; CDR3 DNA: TGTGCCAGCAGCTGGAGACAAGGCGAGCAGTACTTC
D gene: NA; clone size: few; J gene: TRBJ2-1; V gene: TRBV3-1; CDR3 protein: CASSQTSFEQFF; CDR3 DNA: TGTGCCAGCAGCCAGACCTCATTTGAGCAGTTCTTC
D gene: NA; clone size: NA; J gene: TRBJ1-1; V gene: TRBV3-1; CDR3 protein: CASSPIGAEAFF; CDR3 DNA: TGTGCCAGCAGCCCCATAGGCGCTGAAGCTTTCTTT
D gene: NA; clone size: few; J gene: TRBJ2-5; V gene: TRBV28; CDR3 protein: CASSLAVGWETQYF; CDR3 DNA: TGTGCCAGCAGTTTAGCGGTGGGATGGGAGACCCAGTACTTC
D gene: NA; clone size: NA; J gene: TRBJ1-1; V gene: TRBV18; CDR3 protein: CASSQGERNTEAFF; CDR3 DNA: TGTGCCAGCTCACAGGGGGAGAGGAACACTGAAGCTTTCTTT
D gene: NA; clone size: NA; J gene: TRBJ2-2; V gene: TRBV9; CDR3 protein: CASSVRQSASGGELFF; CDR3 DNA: TGTGCCAGCAGCGTGAGGCAATCTGCAAGCGGCGGGGAGCTGTTTTTT
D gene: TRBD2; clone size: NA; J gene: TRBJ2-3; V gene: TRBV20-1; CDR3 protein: CSARAGTSGTDTQYF; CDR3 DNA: TGCAGTGCCAGGGCCGGGACTAGCGGCACAGATACGCAGTATTTT